This T cell receptor beta chain comes out of a study of regulatory T cells in long-lasting Graves disease (dated by TCRdb to 2020 to 2023). For context, the study as a whole: In the newly diagnosed Graves' disease group, patients had been taking antithyroid drugs for less than 3 months. Patients with persistent Graves' disease were compared with patients with newly diagnosed Graves' disease using TCR sequencing and RNA sequencing of peripheral blood. The study was conducted in China and was registered as a clinical trial. A total of approximately 35 samples underwent TCR sequencing: approximately 13 from persistent and roughly 20 from newly diagnosed Graves' disease patients.

On this clonotype: Its target antigen remains unknown. Per-nucleotide qualities are absent, and no much larger clonotype sits a single base away.

V is clipped by 5 bases and J by 0 bases, and the sequence between their germline boundaries is 17 bases long. CDR1 SGHTA and CDR2 FQGNSA are derived from the germline V gene. There are 17 amino acids in the CDR3, from cysteine to phenylalanine inclusive. Just the 51-base CDR3 DNA is kept, in frame starting at base 1. The time point tag for this specimen amounts to: newly diagnosed GD, antithyroid drugs for less than 3 months. RNA was extracted from PBMCs in TRIzol for both TCR sequencing and RNA sequencing. The diagnosis of Graves' disease followed American Thyroid Association guidelines. Patients were recruited from an endocrinology department in Xi'an, China. From each patient, around 9.3 milliliters of peripheral blood was collected into an EDTA anticoagulant tube. Ficoll Paque Plus density gradient separation was used to isolate PBMCs, and no further T cell sorting was performed. RNA quality was checked with an Agilent 2100 Bioanalyzer and agarose gel, and concentration with a NanoDrop 2000.

Preparation of the library involved multiplex PCR. The data were produced on an Illumina HiSeq 4000. TCR beta libraries were built with iRepertoire HTBI primers and Arm-PCR amplification of CDR3 regions. Gel purification was performed on PCR products prior to sequencing. From the authors' description of their analysis: A total of 62 TRBV and 14 TRBJ segments were identified across samples and were used for gene usage analysis of CDR3 amino acid clonotypes. COPE and FqMerger were used to merge the filtered high-quality paired reads into contigs. BLAST was used to align contigs to IMGT TRBV, TRBD and TRBJ reference genes, and CDR3 was defined according to IMGT. Any clonotype with a frequency above 0.1% was counted as a highly expanded clone. Shannon entropy was used to measure repertoire diversity, and the Gini coefficient was used to measure V-J evenness. Public clonotypes were defined as clonotypes shared by more than one individual. TCRdb reworked the public reads: Q25 trimming with fastp, MiXCR clone assembly, productive beta chains retained. Rows merge per CDR3 protein into single entries with the most common DNA and genes. The authors' filters were not applied to this entry. This sample is represented by 530,000 or so distinct CDR3 sequences; roughly 15% of them were singletons. The biggest ten clones account for about 12% of the sample.

Overall study results and their limits: A larger number of public clonotypes was shared among persistent patients (about 2,700) than among newly diagnosed patients (more than 850). Sequencing and analysis were limited to the TCR beta chain. The authors acknowledged the small sample size as a limitation that may reduce accuracy. Compared with newly diagnosed patients, patients with persistent Graves' disease had lower TCR Shannon entropy and fewer highly expanded clones, which suggests clonal expansion. Preferential use of TRBV28, TRBJ1-2 and TRBJ2-5 was observed in persistent disease, whereas TRBV20-1 and TRBJ2-1 were favored in newly diagnosed disease. Peripheral blood alone was examined, since thyroid tissue, which constituted the primary lesion, could not be accessed.

Another study also made use of these data, one on T cells in Graves' hyperthyroidism and ophthalmopathy. In that second paper, the authors write: Stable Graves' hyperthyroidism was defined as the absence of progression to ophthalmopathy over 18 months of follow-up. Hyperthyroidism patients were aged 18 to 65 years and newly diagnosed, with disease duration of less than 2 months. The study excluded patients with uncontrolled infections, other autoimmune diseases, pregnancy or lactation. Diagnoses relied on clinical symptoms, serum thyroxine and TRAb, thyroid ultrasound and orbital computed tomography. A first-round RT-PCR of the TCR CDR3 used the HTBI primer set with the Qiagen OneStep RT-PCR kit. Most expanded thyroid clonotypes (frequency above 0.001) were also detected in blood, a finding suggesting that blood repertoires may reflect thyroid immune responses. A 13 V-J signature model separated ophthalmopathy from stable hyperthyroidism, with just over 85% sensitivity and 81.08% specificity in cross-validation and 80%/75% in testing. In validation, the model predicted progression to ophthalmopathy with roughly 66% sensitivity and about 72% specificity, a median of 6.5 months before onset. To identify distinguishing TCR V-J signatures, a discovery cohort of around 100 patients was used, comprising some 45 with Graves' ophthalmopathy and some 57 with stable Graves' hyperthyroidism. Whether ophthalmopathy could be predicted prospectively was tested in an independent validation cohort made up of some 20 hyperthyroidism patients plus 17 patients who later progressed to ophthalmopathy. The 100 or so discovery patients were divided at random into training and test sets in a 7:3 ratio. Thyroid tissue and blood T-cell repertoires from six Graves' hyperthyroidism patients were also compared in the study. Following sampling, methimazole starting at 30 mg daily was given to hyperthyroidism patients, and high-dose intravenous methylprednisolone was given to ophthalmopathy patients. The libraries were constructed in a second round of multiplex PCR and then size-selected and purified. Libraries were sequenced paired-end with 100 bp reads on an Illumina HiSeq2000. SOAPnuke was used to process the raw data, with reads discarded if the reads contained adapters or uncalled bases, had a mean Phred below 15, or lacked an exact constant-primer or identifier match. High-quality paired reads were merged with COPE v1.2.5, and unique nucleotide sequences were defined as clonotypes. MiTCR v1.1 was used to align the clonotypes against IMGT TRBV, TRBD and TRBJ reference segments. The analysis included only V-J combinations with a frequency above 0.0001, which together covered roughly 99% of the repertoires. The TCS score was defined as the ratio of F50 (clonal expansion) to E x V (chaos), calculated using BLOSUM62-based TCRdist between CDR3 peptides within each V-J. Welch's t-statistics and random forest reduced fewer than 600 V-J features to 10 to 15, which were used in a naive Bayes classifier (R e1071). No statistical method was used to fix the sample size in advance, and group allocation was not hidden from the investigators. According to the paper, TCR Vbeta CDR3 sequencing was carried out on over 130 peripheral blood samples, which came from approximately 43 ophthalmopathy, roughly 75 hyperthyroidism and approximately 17 progressor patients.

The clonotype originates from a man between 18 and 29 years old with Graves disease. Donor details come from another sample of the same person, matched by shared clones. The sample here was peripheral blood mononuclear cells (PBMCs), taken at new diagnosis, from a patient treated with antithyroid drugs. The V and J segments used are TRBV7-2 and TRBJ1-3; there is no confident call for the D gene. This receptor has the CDR3 CASSPPLRLRSGNTIYF. At the DNA level, the sequence is TGTGCCAGCAGCCCCCCCCTCAGGCTCCGCTCTGGAAACACCATATATTTT.